This T cell receptor (beta chain) was retrieved from a study of cytomegalovirus exposure and HLA in healthy donors. Study findings and constraints: In vitro experiments confirmed that a few CMV-associated chains were specific for CMV antigens. The only immune exposure information that was available was CMV serostatus. The analysis excluded some indistinguishable V segments, including TRBV6-2 and TRBV6-3.

Primers included in the PCR were 60 Vbeta and 13 Jbeta primers. Using immunoSEQ multiplex PCR, the repertoire was profiled, and TCRdb retains in-frame clones only, with some absent. The top ten clones hold under 3% of a sample with under 250,000 clones, 65% to 90% of them seen once. In its sample, this clone was seen a few times. Its antigen is not identified. The CDR3 extends over 11 amino acids. Germline V gives CDR1 MDHEN, CDR2 SYDVKM. Trimming stripped 11 bases from V and 0 bases from J, with 7 bases between. The TCR comes from a woman aged 45-65 years in good health and CMV-seronegative. V and J are TRBV28 and TRBJ2-5; no reliable D call. The sequencing sample was made of PBMCs. For the CDR3, the DNA is TGTGCCGCTCAGAACCAAGAGACCCAGTACTTC. It specifies CAAQNQETQYF.